These T cell receptor beta chains were read from a single sample in a study of identical twins. From the 5' RACE reads, TCRdb called clonotypes with MiXCR, one entry per CDR3 protein. The sample holds nearly 650,000 distinct CDR3 sequences, 7.1% seen once. This same sample was also taken into another study, of yellow fever vaccine responses in identical twins.

The sequenced material came from PBMCs. Receptors originate from a woman between 18 and 29 years old in good health. Both conserved end residues are trimmed from each CDR3. Fields, in order: clone size, D gene, V gene, CDR3 protein. A D gene is named only where the DNA matches it firmly. Only part of the rows carry a size: once, few, many, or a class if the clone is expanded.

abundance: many
d_gene: .
v_gene: TRBV24-1
CDR3aa: ATSEGFGESEKLF

abundance: many
d_gene: .
v_gene: TRBV20-1
CDR3aa: SARGQPSDGNTIY

abundance: many
d_gene: TRBD1
v_gene: TRBV15
CDR3aa: ATSRLTGVTEAF

abundance: few
d_gene: TRBD1
v_gene: TRBV7-9
CDR3aa: ASSSGGSSNQPQH

abundance: few
d_gene: .
v_gene: TRBV11-2
CDR3aa: ASSLGTPYQETQY

abundance: many
d_gene: .
v_gene: TRBV12-3/TRBV12-4
CDR3aa: ASSSPRDRTDTQY

abundance: many
d_gene: TRBD1
v_gene: TRBV24-1
CDR3aa: ATSAADRGSQETQY

abundance: .
d_gene: .
v_gene: TRBV9
CDR3aa: ASSVGLDSYNEQF

abundance: many
d_gene: .
v_gene: TRBV29-1
CDR3aa: SEKDGYTGELF

abundance: many
d_gene: .
v_gene: TRBV10-3
CDR3aa: AISELQGSRQPQH

abundance: many
d_gene: .
v_gene: TRBV24-1
CDR3aa: ATSERGPGQYGELF

abundance: .
d_gene: TRBD1
v_gene: TRBV4-2
CDR3aa: ASSQDSGQGANEQF

abundance: .
d_gene: TRBD1
v_gene: TRBV2
CDR3aa: ASSRQGSGETQY

abundance: few
d_gene: .
v_gene: TRBV5-1
CDR3aa: ASSLVGRSTNEKLF

abundance: many
d_gene: TRBD1
v_gene: TRBV3-1
CDR3aa: ASSPVTGTANTIY

abundance: few
d_gene: TRBD2
v_gene: TRBV7-2
CDR3aa: ASSLSSGRITGELF

abundance: .
d_gene: TRBD2
v_gene: TRBV7-3
CDR3aa: ASSPSGGEQETQY

abundance: .
d_gene: .
v_gene: TRBV29-1
CDR3aa: SVVRAFDTEAF

abundance: many
d_gene: TRBD2
v_gene: TRBV7-9
CDR3aa: ASSMGLAIETQY

abundance: many
d_gene: .
v_gene: TRBV6-1
CDR3aa: ASSERAGSNTEAF

abundance: .
d_gene: .
v_gene: TRBV29-1
CDR3aa: SVELVLGVETQY

abundance: .
d_gene: .
v_gene: TRBV4-1
CDR3aa: ASSQGQVQETQY

abundance: .
d_gene: TRBD2
v_gene: TRBV4-2
CDR3aa: ASSRTSGEGYEQY

abundance: few
d_gene: TRBD2
v_gene: TRBV29-1
CDR3aa: SVGLAGGQETQY

abundance: .
d_gene: .
v_gene: TRBV24-1
CDR3aa: ATSDLREGKYYGYT

abundance: .
d_gene: .
v_gene: TRBV20-1
CDR3aa: SGQPSYNEQF